This section outlines one T cell receptor (beta chain) sequence together with its context. Its cognate antigen is unknown. Terminally differentiated effector memory CD45RA+ cells were left out of the naive CD8 fraction, which was CD45RO-negative and positively selected for CCR7. The germline V gene encodes CDR1 SGHRS and CDR2 YFSETQ. The CDR3 is made up of 19 amino acids. The ends lost 3 bases at V and 4 bases at J; junction bases unmatched: 14. Assay: immunoSEQ multiplex PCR; the TCRdb copy retains only in-frame clones and omits some. The table includes around 2,000,000 clones, roughly 91% detected once. This entry comes from a study of shared clonotypes between healthy human individuals. In the study overall: Each donor had three CD4 naive, three CD4 memory, two CD8 naive and one CD8 memory plate. The study, taken as a whole, reports: The generation probabilities recorded for non-shared clonotypes fell below those of clonotypes shared by all four donors. Several donors shared approximately 5% of their naive CD4 clonotypes.

The origin of this receptor is a man younger than 30 in good health. Some clones in this sample may be carry-over from other donors' samples. The sample was naive CD8+ T cells from PBMCs. The V call is TRBV5-1, the J call TRBJ2-7, with 15 bases fitting TRBD2. CDR3 sequence (DNA): TGCGCCAGCAGCTGGGCGGGACTAGCGGGAGGAGATGGTTTGTACGAGCAGTACTTC. Amino acid sequence: CASSWAGLAGGDGLYEQYF.